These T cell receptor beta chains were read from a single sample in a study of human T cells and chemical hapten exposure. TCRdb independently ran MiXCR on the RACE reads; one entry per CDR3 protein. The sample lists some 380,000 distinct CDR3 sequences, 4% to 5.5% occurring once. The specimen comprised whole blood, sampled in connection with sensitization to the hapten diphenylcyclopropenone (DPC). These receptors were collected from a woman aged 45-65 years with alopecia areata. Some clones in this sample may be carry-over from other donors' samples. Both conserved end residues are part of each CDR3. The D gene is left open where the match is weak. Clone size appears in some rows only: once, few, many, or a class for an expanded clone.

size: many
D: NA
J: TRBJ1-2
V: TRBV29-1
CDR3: CSVRLRSGGYTF
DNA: TGCAGCGTTCGTCTTCGGTCCGGTGGCTACACCTTC

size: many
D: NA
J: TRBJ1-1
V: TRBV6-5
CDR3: CASRARQTKAFF
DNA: TGTGCCAGCAGAGCCCGACAGACGAAAGCTTTCTTT

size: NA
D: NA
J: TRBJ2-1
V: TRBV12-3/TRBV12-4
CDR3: CASSNLNNEQFF
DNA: TGTGCCAGCAGTAACCTGAACAATGAGCAGTTCTTC

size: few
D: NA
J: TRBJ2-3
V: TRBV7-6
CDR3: CASSSRDIRTDTQYF
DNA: TGTGCCAGCAGCTCCCGGGACATTCGCACAGATACGCAGTATTTT

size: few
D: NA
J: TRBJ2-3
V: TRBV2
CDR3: CASPVGVGRPDTDTQYF
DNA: TGTGCCAGCCCTGTTGGTGTGGGGAGGCCCGACACCGATACGCAGTATTTT

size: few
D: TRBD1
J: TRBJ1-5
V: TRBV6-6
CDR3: CASSRGTEFNQPQHF
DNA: TGTGCCAGCAGTAGGGGGACAGAGTTCAATCAGCCCCAGCATTTT

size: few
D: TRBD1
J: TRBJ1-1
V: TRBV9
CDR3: CASSPVEGQGSLEAFF
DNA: TGTGCCAGCAGCCCAGTTGAGGGACAGGGGAGTCTAGAAGCTTTCTTT

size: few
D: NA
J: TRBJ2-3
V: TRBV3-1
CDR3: CASSQMEGYTDTQYF
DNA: TGTGCCAGCAGCCAAATGGAGGGCTACACAGATACGCAGTATTTT

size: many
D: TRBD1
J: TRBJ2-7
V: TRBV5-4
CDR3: CASQISPGQYEQYF
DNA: TGTGCCAGCCAGATTTCACCGGGACAGTACGAGCAGTACTTC

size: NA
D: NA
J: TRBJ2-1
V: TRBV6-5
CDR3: CASTPPGSSYNEQFF
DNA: TGTGCCAGCACCCCGCCCGGGAGCTCCTACAATGAGCAGTTCTTC

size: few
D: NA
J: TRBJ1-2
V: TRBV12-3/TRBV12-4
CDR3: CASGDGGHRTF
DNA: TGTGCCAGCGGGGACGGGGGCCACCGGACCTTC

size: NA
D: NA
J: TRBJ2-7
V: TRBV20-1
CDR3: CSATGTFSTGEQYF
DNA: TGCAGTGCTACTGGGACCTTTAGTACGGGGGAGCAGTACTTC

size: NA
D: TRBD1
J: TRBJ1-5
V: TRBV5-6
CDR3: CASSFLDRADQPQHF
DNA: TGTGCCAGCAGCTTCCTGGACAGGGCCGATCAGCCCCAGCATTTT

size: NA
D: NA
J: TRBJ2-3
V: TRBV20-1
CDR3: CSARRGAYGTDTQYF
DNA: TGCAGTGCTAGGAGGGGGGCCTACGGCACAGATACGCAGTATTTT

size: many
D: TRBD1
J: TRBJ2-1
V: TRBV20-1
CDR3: CSALASRGRFNEQFF
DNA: TGCAGTGCTTTAGCCAGCAGGGGGCGCTTCAATGAGCAGTTCTTC

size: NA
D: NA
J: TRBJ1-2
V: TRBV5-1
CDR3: CASSLATSNYGYTF
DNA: TGCGCCAGCAGCTTGGCCACTTCTAACTATGGCTACACCTTC

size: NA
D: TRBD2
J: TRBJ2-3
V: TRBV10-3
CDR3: CAIRGETSGTDTQYF
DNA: TGTGCCATCAGGGGCGAGACTAGCGGCACAGATACGCAGTATTTT

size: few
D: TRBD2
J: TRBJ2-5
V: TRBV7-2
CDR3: CASSPRLAGGRLETQYF
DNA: TGTGCCAGCAGCCCCAGACTAGCGGGGGGGCGTCTGGAGACCCAGTACTTC

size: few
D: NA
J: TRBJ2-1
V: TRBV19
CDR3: CASSGQITYNEQFF
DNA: TGTGCCAGTAGCGGACAAATAACCTACAATGAGCAGTTCTTC

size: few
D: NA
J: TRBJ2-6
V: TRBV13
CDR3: CASGEGSGANVLTF
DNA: TGTGCCAGCGGCGAAGGCTCTGGGGCCAACGTCCTGACTTTC

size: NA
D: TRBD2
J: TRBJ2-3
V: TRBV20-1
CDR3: CSAREGSGTHTQYF
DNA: TGCAGTGCTAGGGAGGGTAGCGGGACGCATACGCAGTATTTT

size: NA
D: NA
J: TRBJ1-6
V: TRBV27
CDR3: CASSLSSSYNSPLHF
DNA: TGTGCCAGCAGTTTATCCAGCTCCTATAATTCACCCCTCCACTTT

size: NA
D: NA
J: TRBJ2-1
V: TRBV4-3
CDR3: CASSQETGSTNDNEQFF
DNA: TGCGCCAGCAGCCAAGAGACCGGGTCTACAAACGACAATGAGCAGTTCTTC

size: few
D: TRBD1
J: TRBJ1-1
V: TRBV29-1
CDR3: CSVERRDRGIEAFF
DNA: TGCAGCGTTGAACGCCGGGACAGGGGAATTGAAGCTTTCTTT

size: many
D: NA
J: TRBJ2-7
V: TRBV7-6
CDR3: CASSLGGSAGSTYEQYF
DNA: TGTGCCAGCAGCTTAGGTGGTTCGGCAGGGTCAACCTACGAGCAGTACTTC

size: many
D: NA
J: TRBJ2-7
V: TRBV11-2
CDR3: CASSYTSPGSFYEQYF
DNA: TGTGCCAGCAGCTACACTAGCCCGGGGAGTTTCTACGAGCAGTACTTC

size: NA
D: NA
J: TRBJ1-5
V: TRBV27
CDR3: CASSLLFRRSNQPQHF
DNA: TGTGCCAGCAGTTTATTATTCCGTAGGAGCAATCAGCCCCAGCATTTT

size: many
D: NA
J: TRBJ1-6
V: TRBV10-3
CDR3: CAISESRGRLGEVGSPLHF
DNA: TGTGCCATCAGTGAGTCTAGGGGCAGACTCGGGGAAGTTGGTTCACCCCTCCACTTT